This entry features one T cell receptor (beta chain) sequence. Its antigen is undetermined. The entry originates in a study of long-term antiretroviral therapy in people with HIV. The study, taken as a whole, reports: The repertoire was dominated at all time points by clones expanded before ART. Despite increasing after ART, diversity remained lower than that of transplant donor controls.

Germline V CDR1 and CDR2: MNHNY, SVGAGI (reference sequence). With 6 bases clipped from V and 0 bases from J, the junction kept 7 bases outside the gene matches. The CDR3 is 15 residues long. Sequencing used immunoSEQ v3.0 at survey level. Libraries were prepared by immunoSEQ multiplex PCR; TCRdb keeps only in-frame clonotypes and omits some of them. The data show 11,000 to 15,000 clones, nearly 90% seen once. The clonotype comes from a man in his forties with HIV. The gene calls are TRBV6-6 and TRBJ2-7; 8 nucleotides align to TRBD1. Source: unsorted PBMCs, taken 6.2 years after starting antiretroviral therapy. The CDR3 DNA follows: TGTGCCAGCAGCCCCGGGACAGGCTTCTCCTACGAGCAGTACTTC. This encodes CASSPGTGFSYEQYF.